The clone carrying this TCR beta chain was counted between two and nine times. This CDR3 comprises 14 residues. V lost 0 bases and J lost 7; bases outside the gene matches: 5. The germline V gene encodes CDR1 SGHTS and CDR2 YDEGEE. The sample belongs to a study of blood T cell repertoires in COVID-19. Study-wide background: Collection of acute and convalescent COVID-19 samples took place in the United States, Italy and Spain. PBMCs, B-cell-depleted T cells, or T cells were the source of the cDNA or gDNA that made up the material.

Per the authors' pipeline: Estimated nucleated cell counts came from reference gene primer amplification. Sequenced by immunoSEQ multiplex PCR; TCRdb stores in-frame clones only, minus some. V, J and clone size are taken as reported in that table, and D and trimming were inferred from the DNA itself. The sample contains 30,000 to 50,000 clones, about 80% of which appear only once. The sequence came from a man older than 75 with active or convalescent COVID-19. Sequencing input: peripheral blood. V usage is TRBV5-8 and J usage is TRBJ1-2; TRBD1 matches 8 bases. The CDR3 nucleotides read TGTGCCAGCAGCTTGGGTCAGGGGGCGTTTGGCTACACCTTC. Amino acids: CASSLGQGAFGYTF.